This TCR beta chain was sequenced for a study of shared clonotypes between healthy human individuals. Study information: CD4 naive cells filled three plates per donor, CD4 memory three, CD8 naive two and CD8 memory one.

Whole-study findings and limits: A handful of donors held about 4.6% of naive CD4 clonotypes in common. Donor scarcity curtailed the genetic and exposure-history diversity represented herein.

The table came from immunoSEQ multiplex PCR; TCRdb's copy has only in-frame clones and leaves some out. The sample shows around 2.5 million clones, over 85% of them seen only once. The study enrolled healthy HIV-negative adults without recent acute infections or vaccinations as donors. This clone has more than one count but fewer than ten. Its antigen is unknown. The length of the CDR3 is 15 residues. Germline assignment: CDR1 ENHRY and CDR2 SYGVKD. Deletions cut 6 bases from V and 3 bases from J, with 15 bases between. The chain carries TRBV10-3 and TRBJ1-5; maybe TRBD1 (6 bases). This TCR was recovered from a man aged 18-30 years in good health. Some clones in this sample may be carry-over from other donors' samples. Sequenced: naive CD4+ T cells from PBMCs. Subset of the sample: CD45RA+ positively selected. CDR3 amino acids: CAISLQGGANQPQHF. Written as DNA, the CDR3 is TGTGCCATCAGCCTACAGGGTGGGGCCAATCAGCCCCAGCATTTT.